This TCR beta chain was identified in a study of T cell repertoires and HLA-DP antigens. Findings and caveats of the study: Responder cells were total CD4+ cells with a HeLa antigen-presenting system.

Generated by immunoSEQ multiplex PCR, the TCRdb table keeps only in-frame clones and is missing some. The sample has some 89,000 clones; approximately 86% are singletons. The V gene's germline CDR1 is GTSNPN and CDR2 SVGIG (reference sequence). V shed 7 bases and J shed 6 bases, with 21 bases lying between them. The CDR3 spans 15 residues. In the case of this clone: The antigen is undetermined.

The chain employs TRBV30 and TRBJ2-2; possibly TRBD1 or TRBD2 for D (5 bases each). Sequences were obtained from CD4+ T cells from PBMCs. The clonotype originates from a man aged 50 to 59 in good health and CMV-seronegative. Here the CDR3 DNA reads TGTGCCTCTCCGCGACGTAGAGGGACCGCCGGGGAGCTGTTTTTT. Encoded protein: CASPRRRGTAGELFF.